This T cell receptor (beta chain) originates from a study of blood T cell repertoires in COVID-19. TCRdb's table, derived via immunoSEQ multiplex PCR, lists solely in-frame clones and lacks some. In the table there are hundreds of thousands of clones, approximately 91% of which are singletons. With V trimmed by 6 bases and J by 3 bases, 4 bases remained unmatched. The V gene's germline CDR1 is LNHDA and CDR2 SQIVND (reference sequence). The length of the CDR3 is 13 residues. This chain uses TRBV19 with TRBJ2-7; 8 bases match TRBD2. The sequence derives from a woman aged 25 to 39 with acute or convalescent COVID-19. The sequencing input was peripheral blood. The CDR3 nucleotides read TGTGCCAGTAGCCCGGGACTAGTCTACGAGCAGTACTTC. Translating it yields CASSPGLVYEQYF.